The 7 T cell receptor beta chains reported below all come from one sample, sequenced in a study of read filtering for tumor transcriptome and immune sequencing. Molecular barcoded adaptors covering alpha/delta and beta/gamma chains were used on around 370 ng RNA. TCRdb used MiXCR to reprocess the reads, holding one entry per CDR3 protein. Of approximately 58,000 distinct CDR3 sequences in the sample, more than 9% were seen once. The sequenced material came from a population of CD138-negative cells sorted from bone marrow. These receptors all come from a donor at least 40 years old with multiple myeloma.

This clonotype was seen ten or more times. The CDR3: CASSQGQGAGQPQHF. The CDR3 coding sequence is TGTGCCAGCAGCCAGGGGCAGGGGGCGGGTCAGCCCCAGCATTTT. V usage is TRBV7-8 and J usage is TRBJ1-5; 8 nucleotides line up with TRBD1. With 5 bases clipped from V and 6 bases from J, the junction kept 9 bases outside the gene matches. This CDR3 is 15 amino acids long. CDR1 and CDR2 (germline): SGHVS, FQNEAQ.

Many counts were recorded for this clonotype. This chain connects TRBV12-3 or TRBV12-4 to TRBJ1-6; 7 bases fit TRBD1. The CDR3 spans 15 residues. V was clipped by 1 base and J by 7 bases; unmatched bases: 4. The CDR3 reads CASSLEDRENSPLHF. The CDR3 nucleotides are TGTGCCAGCAGTTTAGAAGACAGGGAGAATTCACCCCTCCACTTT.

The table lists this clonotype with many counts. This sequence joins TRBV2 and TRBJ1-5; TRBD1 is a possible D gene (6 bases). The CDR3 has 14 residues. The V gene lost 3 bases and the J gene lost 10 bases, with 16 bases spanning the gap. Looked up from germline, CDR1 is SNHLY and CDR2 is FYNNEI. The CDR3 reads CASSDTGMGQPQHF. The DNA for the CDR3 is TGTGCCAGCAGTGATACAGGGATGGGCCAACCCCAGCATTTT.

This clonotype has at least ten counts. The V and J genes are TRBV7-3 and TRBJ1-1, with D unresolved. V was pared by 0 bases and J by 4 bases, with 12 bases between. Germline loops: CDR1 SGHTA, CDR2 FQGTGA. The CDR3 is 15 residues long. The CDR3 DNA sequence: TGTGCCAGCAGCTTAACCTCTTCGGAGGGCACTGAAGCTTTCTTT. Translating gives CASSLTSSEGTEAFF. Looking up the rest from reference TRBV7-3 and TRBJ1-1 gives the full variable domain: GAGVSQTPSNKVTEKGKYVELRCDPISGHTALYWYRQSLGQGPEFLIYFQGTGAADDSGLPNDRFFAVRPEGSVSTLKIQRTERGDSAVYLCASSLTSSEGTEAFFGQGTRLTVV.

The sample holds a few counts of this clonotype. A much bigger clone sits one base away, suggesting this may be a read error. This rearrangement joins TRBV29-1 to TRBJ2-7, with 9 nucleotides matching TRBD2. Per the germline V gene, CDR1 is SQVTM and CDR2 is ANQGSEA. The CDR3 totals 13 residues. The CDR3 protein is CSVGSGGPYERYF. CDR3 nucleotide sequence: TGCAGCGTTGGTAGCGGGGGCCCCTACGAGCGGTACTTC.

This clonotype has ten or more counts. The CDR3 bases are TGTGCCATCAGTGAGGCAGGGGATAAAGAAAAACTGTTTTTT. It encodes CAISEAGDKEKLFF. The genes are TRBV10-3 and TRBJ1-4; perhaps TRBD1 as D (6 bases). The germline V gene encodes CDR1 ENHRY and CDR2 SYGVKD. There are 14 residues in the CDR3. The V end was cut by 2 bases, the J end by 8 bases, with 12 bases between.

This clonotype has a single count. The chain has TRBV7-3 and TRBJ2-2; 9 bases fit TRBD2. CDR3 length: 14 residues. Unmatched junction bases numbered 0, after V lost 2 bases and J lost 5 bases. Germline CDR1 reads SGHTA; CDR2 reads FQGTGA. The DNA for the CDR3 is TGTGCCAGCAGCTTACTAGCGGGGACCGGGGAGCTGTTTTTT. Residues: CASSLLAGTGELFF.